This T cell receptor (beta chain) was found in a study of read filtering for tumor transcriptome and immune sequencing. Study details: The cohort had some 16 men and 14 to 15 women aged about 45 to 80, mean roughly 65 years. Transcriptome libraries were built from DNase-treated RNA. About 8 patients were R-ISS I, approximately 15 were R-ISS II, six or seven were R-ISS III.

This clonotype was observed at least ten times. As yet, its antigen is unknown. From 400 to 450 ng of RNA, a library with molecular barcoded alpha/delta and beta/gamma adaptors was made. TCRdb re-analysed the reads in MiXCR, keeping a single row per CDR3 protein. Here the sample spans about 39,000 distinct CDR3 sequences, around an eighth being singletons. Study-wide results and caveats: The sorted CD138-negative fraction was a mixed bone marrow immune population, not purified T cells.

Trimming took off 2 bases at V and 0 bases at J, with 5 bases between the two ends. Germline V gene sequence: CDR1 LGHDT, CDR2 YNNKEL (reference sequence). The CDR3 runs 15 residues. This receptor was obtained from a donor aged 40 or over with multiple myeloma. This chain joins TRBV3-1 and TRBJ2-6; D is ambiguous. What was sequenced was a population of CD138-negative cells sorted from bone marrow. DNA of the CDR3: TGTGCCAGCAGCCAACCCCACTCTGGGGCCAACGTCCTGACTTTC. Protein: CASSQPHSGANVLTF.